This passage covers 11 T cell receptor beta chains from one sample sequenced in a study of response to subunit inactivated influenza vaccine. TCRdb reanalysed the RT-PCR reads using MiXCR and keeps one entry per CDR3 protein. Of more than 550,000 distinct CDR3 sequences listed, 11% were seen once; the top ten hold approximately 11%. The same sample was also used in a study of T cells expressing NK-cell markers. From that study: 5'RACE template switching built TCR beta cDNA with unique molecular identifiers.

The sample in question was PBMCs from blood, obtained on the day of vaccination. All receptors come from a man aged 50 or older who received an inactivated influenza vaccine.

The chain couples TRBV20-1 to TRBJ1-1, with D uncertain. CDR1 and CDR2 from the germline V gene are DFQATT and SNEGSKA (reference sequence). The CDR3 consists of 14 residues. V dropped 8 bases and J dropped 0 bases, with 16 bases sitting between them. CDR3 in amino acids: CSTPSGSVNTEAFF. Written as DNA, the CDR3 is TGCAGTACACCCTCTGGCAGCGTGAACACTGAAGCTTTCTTT.

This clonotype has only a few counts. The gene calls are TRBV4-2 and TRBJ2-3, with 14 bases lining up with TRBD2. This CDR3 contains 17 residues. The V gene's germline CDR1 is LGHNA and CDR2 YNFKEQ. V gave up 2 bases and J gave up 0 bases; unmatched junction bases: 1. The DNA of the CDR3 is TGTGCCAGCAGCCAACGACTAGCGGGGGGGAGCACAGATACGCAGTATTTT. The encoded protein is CASSQRLAGGSTDTQYF.

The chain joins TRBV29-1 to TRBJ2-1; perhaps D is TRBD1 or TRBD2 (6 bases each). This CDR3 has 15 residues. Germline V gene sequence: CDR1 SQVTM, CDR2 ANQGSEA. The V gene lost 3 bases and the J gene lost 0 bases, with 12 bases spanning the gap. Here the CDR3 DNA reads TGCAGCGTTGATGGGCGGGGACACTCCTACAATGAGCAGTTCTTC. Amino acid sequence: CSVDGRGHSYNEQFF.

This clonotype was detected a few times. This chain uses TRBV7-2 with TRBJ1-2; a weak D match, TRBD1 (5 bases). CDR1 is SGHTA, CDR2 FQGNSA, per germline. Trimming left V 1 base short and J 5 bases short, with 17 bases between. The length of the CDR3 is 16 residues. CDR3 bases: TGTGCCAGCAGCTTAGTAGTGAGCTCAGGGATTTATGGCTACACCTTC. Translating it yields CASSLVVSSGIYGYTF.

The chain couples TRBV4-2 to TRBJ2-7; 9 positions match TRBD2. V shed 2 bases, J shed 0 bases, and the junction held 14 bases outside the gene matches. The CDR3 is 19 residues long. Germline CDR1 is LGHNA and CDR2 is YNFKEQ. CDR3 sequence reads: CASSQHPMLTSGDSYEQYF. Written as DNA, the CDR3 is TGTGCCAGCAGCCAACACCCCATGTTGACTAGCGGAGACTCCTACGAGCAGTACTTC.

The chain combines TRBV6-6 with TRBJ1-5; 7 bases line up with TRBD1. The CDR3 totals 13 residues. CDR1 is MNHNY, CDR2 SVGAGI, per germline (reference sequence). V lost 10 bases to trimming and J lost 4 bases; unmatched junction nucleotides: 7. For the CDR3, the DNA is TGTGCCACTCGACAGGGTCTTAATCAGCCCCAGCATTTT. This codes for CATRQGLNQPQHF.

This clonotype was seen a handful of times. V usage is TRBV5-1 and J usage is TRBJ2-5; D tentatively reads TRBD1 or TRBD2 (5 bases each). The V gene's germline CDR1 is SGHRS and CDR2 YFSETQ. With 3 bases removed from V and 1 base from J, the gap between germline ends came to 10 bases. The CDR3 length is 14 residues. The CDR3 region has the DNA TGCGCCAGCAGCTCAACCGGGGCCCAAGAGACCCAGTACTTC. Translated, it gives CASSSTGAQETQYF.

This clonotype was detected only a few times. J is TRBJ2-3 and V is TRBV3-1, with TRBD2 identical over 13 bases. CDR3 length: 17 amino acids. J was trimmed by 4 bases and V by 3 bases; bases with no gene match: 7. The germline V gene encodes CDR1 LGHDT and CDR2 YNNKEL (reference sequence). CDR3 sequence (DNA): TGTGCCAGCAGCCAGGGACTAGCGGGACCCTCACCAGATACGCAGTATTTT. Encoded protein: CASSQGLAGPSPDTQYF.

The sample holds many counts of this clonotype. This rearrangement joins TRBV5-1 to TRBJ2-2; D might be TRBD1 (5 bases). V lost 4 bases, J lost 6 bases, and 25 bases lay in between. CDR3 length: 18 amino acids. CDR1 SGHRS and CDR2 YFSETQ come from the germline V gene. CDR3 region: CASSRLVGQSQLAGELFF. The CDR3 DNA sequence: TGCGCCAGCAGCCGCCTAGTAGGACAATCTCAGTTGGCCGGGGAGCTGTTTTTT.

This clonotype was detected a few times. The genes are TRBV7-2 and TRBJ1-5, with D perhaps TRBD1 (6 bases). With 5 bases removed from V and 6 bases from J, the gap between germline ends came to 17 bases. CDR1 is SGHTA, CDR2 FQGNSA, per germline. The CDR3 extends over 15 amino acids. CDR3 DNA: TGTGCCAGCAGCCTAACCCAGGGCAGGGGTCAGCCCCAGCATTTT. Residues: CASSLTQGRGQPQHF.

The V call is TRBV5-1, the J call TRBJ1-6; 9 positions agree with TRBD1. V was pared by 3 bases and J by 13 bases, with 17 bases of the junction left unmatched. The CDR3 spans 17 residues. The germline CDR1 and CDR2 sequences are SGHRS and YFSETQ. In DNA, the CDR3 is TGCGCCAGCAGCTCCGGGACAGGGTCGTTGGATCGTGCGCCCCTCCACTTT. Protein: CASSSGTGSLDRAPLHF.